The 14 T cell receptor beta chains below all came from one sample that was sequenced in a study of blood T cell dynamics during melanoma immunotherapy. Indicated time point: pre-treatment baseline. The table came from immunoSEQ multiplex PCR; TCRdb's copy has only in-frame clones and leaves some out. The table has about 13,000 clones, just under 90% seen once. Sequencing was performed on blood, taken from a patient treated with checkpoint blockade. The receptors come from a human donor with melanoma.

The chain's CDR3 is CASSFSTGNAEAFF. CDR3 coding DNA: TGCGCCAGCAGCTTTAGCACCGGGAATGCTGAAGCTTTCTTT. The V and J genes are TRBV5-1 and TRBJ1-1, with D uncertain. There are 14 residues in the CDR3. V was shortened by 2 bases and J by 6 bases, with 14 bases between the two germline ends. CDR1 and CDR2 (germline): SGHRS, YFSETQ.

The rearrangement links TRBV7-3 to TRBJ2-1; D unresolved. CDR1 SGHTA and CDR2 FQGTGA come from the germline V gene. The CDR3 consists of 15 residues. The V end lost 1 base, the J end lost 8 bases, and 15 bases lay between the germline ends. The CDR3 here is CASSLSSRGNYEQFF. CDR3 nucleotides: TGTGCCAGCAGCTTAAGTAGTCGAGGAAATTATGAGCAGTTCTTC.

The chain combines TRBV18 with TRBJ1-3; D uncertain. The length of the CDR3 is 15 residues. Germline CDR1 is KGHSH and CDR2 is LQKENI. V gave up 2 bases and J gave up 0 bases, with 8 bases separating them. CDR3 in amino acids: CASSPSPSSGNTIYF. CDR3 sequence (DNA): TGTGCCAGCTCACCAAGTCCCAGCTCTGGAAACACCATATATTTT.

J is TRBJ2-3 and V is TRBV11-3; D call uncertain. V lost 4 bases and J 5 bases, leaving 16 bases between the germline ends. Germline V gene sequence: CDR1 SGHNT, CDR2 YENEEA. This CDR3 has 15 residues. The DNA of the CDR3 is TGTGCCAGCAGCTCCCGGCCAACCCCGGTAGATACGCAGTATTTT. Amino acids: CASSSRPTPVDTQYF.

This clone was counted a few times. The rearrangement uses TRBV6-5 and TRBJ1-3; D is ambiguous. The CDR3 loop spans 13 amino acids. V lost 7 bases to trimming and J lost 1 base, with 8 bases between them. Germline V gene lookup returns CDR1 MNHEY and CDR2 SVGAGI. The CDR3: CASIVRSGNTIYF. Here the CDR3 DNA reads TGTGCCAGCATAGTCCGTTCTGGAAACACCATATATTTT.

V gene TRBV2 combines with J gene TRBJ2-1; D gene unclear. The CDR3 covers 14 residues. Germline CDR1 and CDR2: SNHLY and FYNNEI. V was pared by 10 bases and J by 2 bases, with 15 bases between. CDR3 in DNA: TGTGCCACCAACCAGCCCCAGGCCTACAATGAGCAGTTCTTC. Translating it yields CATNQPQAYNEQFF.

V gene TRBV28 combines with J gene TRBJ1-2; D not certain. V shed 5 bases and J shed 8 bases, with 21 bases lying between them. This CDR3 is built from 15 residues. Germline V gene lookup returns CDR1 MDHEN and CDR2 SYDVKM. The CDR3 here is CASSPGPEISGGYTF. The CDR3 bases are TGTGCCAGCAGTCCCGGGCCCGAAATCAGCGGCGGCTACACCTTC.

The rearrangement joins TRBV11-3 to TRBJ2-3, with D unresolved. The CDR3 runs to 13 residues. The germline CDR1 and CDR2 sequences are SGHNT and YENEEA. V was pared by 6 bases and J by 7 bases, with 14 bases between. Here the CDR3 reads CASRVFGSHTQYF. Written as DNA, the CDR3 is TGTGCCAGCAGGGTTTTCGGGTCACATACGCAGTATTTT.

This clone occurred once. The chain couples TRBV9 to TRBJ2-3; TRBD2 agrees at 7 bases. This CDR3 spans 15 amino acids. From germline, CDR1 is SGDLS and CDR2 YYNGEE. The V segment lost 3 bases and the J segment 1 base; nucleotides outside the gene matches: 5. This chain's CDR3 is CASSAGTMGTDTQYF. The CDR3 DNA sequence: TGTGCCAGCAGCGCCGGGACTATGGGCACAGATACGCAGTATTTT.

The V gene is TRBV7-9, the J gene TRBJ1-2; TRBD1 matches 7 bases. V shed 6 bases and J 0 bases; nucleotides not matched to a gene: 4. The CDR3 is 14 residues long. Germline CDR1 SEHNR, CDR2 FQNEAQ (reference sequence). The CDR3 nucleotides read TGTGCCAGCAGTCTTGGGACAGCTAACTATGGCTACACCTTC. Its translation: CASSLGTANYGYTF. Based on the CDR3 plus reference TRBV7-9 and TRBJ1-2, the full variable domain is DTGVSQNPRHKITKRGQNVTFRCDPISEHNRLYWYRQTLGQGPEFLTYFQNEAQLEKSRLLSDRFSAERPKGSFSTLEIQRTEQGDSAMYLCASSLGTANYGYTFGSGTRLTVV.

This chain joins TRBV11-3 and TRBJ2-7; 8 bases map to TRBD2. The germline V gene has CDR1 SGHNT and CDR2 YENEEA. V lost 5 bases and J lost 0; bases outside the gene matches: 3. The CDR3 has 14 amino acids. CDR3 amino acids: CASSASGSSYEQYF. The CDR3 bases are TGTGCCAGCAGCGCGAGCGGGAGCTCCTACGAGCAGTACTTC.

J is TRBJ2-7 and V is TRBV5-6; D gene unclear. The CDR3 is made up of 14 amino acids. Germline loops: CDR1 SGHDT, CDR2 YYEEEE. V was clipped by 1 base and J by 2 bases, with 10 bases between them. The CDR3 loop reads CASSLFGGTYEQYF. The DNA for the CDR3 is TGTGCCAGCAGCTTGTTCGGTGGAACCTACGAGCAGTACTTC.

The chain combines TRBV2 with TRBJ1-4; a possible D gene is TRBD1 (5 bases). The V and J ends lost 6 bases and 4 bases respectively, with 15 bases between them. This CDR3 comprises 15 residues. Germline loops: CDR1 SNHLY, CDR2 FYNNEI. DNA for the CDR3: TGTGCCAGCAGCACTCGCCCAGGGATTAATGAAAAACTGTTTTTT. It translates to CASSTRPGINEKLFF.

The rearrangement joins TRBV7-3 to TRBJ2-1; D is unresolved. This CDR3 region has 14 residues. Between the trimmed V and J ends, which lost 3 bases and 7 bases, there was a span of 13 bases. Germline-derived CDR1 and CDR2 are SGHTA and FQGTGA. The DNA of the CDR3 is TGTGCCAGCAGCTTTTCATTTGGGCGGAATGAGCAGTTCTTC. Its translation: CASSFSFGRNEQFF.